The T cell receptor (beta chain) described here comes from a study of T cells in Graves' hyperthyroidism and ophthalmopathy. Regarding the study as a whole: Separating ophthalmopathy from stable hyperthyroidism was achieved by a 13 V-J model. In blood, most of the thyroid clonotypes expanded above 0.001 were also present.

Criteria for exclusion of patients were uncontrolled infection, other autoimmune disease, pregnancy or lactation. Fresh peripheral blood, around 11 ml of it, supplied the PBMCs. TCR beta CDR3 regions were amplified from RNA. The study used the HTBI primer set for a first-round RT-PCR of the TCR CDR3. TCRdb processed the multiplex PCR reads anew with MiXCR; each CDR3 protein has one entry. The sample records 400,000 or so distinct CDR3 sequences, about 16% being singletons. The germline V and J ends were trimmed by 5 bases and 3 bases, with 20 bases remaining between them. The CDR3 spans 16 residues. Germline loops: CDR1 MNHEY, CDR2 SMNVEV (reference sequence). Concerning this clonotype itself: Its matching antigen is unknown.

The sample consisted of blood. The origin of this receptor is a woman aged 60-75 years with Graves' ophthalmopathy. The chain uses TRBV27 and TRBJ2-7; D perhaps matches TRBD1 (6 bases). The CDR3 sequence is CASSPLPLSRGYEQYF. The CDR3 region has the DNA TGTGCCAGCAGTCCCCTCCCCTTGAGCAGGGGCTACGAGCAGTACTTC.